Below are 27 T cell receptor beta chains sequenced from a single sample in a study of T cell responses to AZD1222 COVID-19 vaccine. Libraries were prepared by immunoSEQ multiplex PCR; TCRdb keeps only in-frame clonotypes and omits some of them. The sample yields roughly 120,000 clones, roughly 88% seen once. Source: peripheral blood, taken on day 0 of AZD1222 vaccination. The receptors were gathered from an adult in good health.

In nucleotides, the CDR3 is TGTGCCAGCAGCTTAGAGGTTTCGGTTTTCCTAGCCACAGATACGCAGTATTTT. Amino acids: CASSLEVSVFLATDTQYF. This chain joins TRBV7-2 and TRBJ2-3; D possibly corresponds to TRBD2 (5 bases). The V end lost 1 base, the J end lost 2 bases, and 19 bases lay between the germline ends. There are 18 residues in the CDR3. Germline lookup yields CDR1 SGHTA and CDR2 FQGNSA.

The gene calls are TRBV7-2 and TRBJ1-6; 11 bases are a match to TRBD1. Germline values: CDR1 SGHTA, CDR2 FQGNSA. The CDR3 runs to 15 residues. Unmatched junction bases numbered 5, after V lost 6 bases and J lost 7 bases. The CDR3: CASRPGTGGNSPLHF. CDR3 nucleotides: TGTGCCAGCAGGCCTGGGACAGGGGGGAATTCACCCCTCCACTTT.

The chain has TRBV19 and TRBJ2-7; tentatively, D is TRBD2 (6 bases). Per the germline V gene, CDR1 is LNHDA and CDR2 is SQIVND (reference sequence). CDR3 length: 15 amino acids. Deletions cut 8 bases from V and 3 bases from J, with 20 bases between. The CDR3 DNA follows: TGTGCCAGTGCCACTGCCGTAGGAGGGCTCTACGAGCAGTACTTC. It specifies CASATAVGGLYEQYF.

The CDR3 region has the DNA TGTGCCAGCAGTTTAGCACAGCTAAATTCACCCCTCCACTTT. This sequence encodes CASSLAQLNSPLHF. This rearrangement joins TRBV28 to TRBJ1-6; D unclear. Germline V lookup: CDR1 MDHEN, CDR2 SYDVKM. This CDR3 is built from 14 residues. The ends were cut back, 2 bases at V and 7 bases at J, with 9 bases in the middle. The full variable domain, rest sourced from reference TRBV28 and TRBJ1-6, is DVKVTQSSRYLVKRTGEKVFLECVQDMDHENMFWYRQDPGLGLRLIYFSYDVKMKEKGDIPEGYSVSREKKERFSLILESASTNQTSMYLCASSLAQLNSPLHFGNGTRLTVT.

The chain carries TRBV5-1 and TRBJ1-1; D is unresolved. CDR1 is SGHRS, CDR2 YFSETQ, per germline. The CDR3 totals 14 residues. The germline V and J ends were trimmed by 2 bases and 0 bases, with 8 bases remaining between them. The CDR3 loop is CASSLPTVNTEAFF. The CDR3 DNA reads as TGCGCCAGCAGCTTACCGACGGTGAACACTGAAGCTTTCTTT. The full variable domain, in which reference TRBV5-1 and TRBJ1-1 provide the parts outside the CDR3, is KAGVTQTPRYLIKTRGQQVTLSCSPISGHRSVSWYQQTPGQGLQFLFEYFSETQRNKGNFPGRFSGRQFSNSRSEMNVSTLELGDSALYLCASSLPTVNTEAFFGQGTRLTVV.

The chain carries TRBV2 and TRBJ1-1, with 11 positions matching TRBD1. Germline V gives CDR1 SNHLY, CDR2 FYNNEI. J lost 3 bases, V lost 6 bases, and 6 bases had no gene match. CDR3 size: 15 residues. The CDR3 region has the DNA TGTGCCAGCAGCGGGACAGGGGGGTGGGACACTGAAGCTTTCTTT. Translated, it gives CASSGTGGWDTEAFF.

This clone was observed a handful of times. The V and J genes are TRBV19 and TRBJ1-2, with D perhaps matching TRBD1 (6 bases). Germline V gene lookup returns CDR1 LNHDA and CDR2 SQIVND (reference sequence). With 7 bases removed from V and 3 bases from J, the gap between germline ends came to 18 bases. The CDR3 runs 15 residues. The CDR3 nucleotides are TGTGCCAGTACTGAGGGGCAGGGGATGTACTATGGCTACACCTTC. Translating gives CASTEGQGMYYGYTF. The entire variable domain, with the rest obtained from reference TRBV19 and TRBJ1-2, is as follows: DGGITQSPKYLFRKEGQNVTLSCEQNLNHDAMYWYRQDPGQGLRLIYYSQIVNDFQKGDIAEGYSVSREKKESFPLTVTSAQKNPTAFYLCASTEGQGMYYGYTFGSGTRLTVV.

The J gene is TRBJ2-7, the V gene TRBV12-2; TRBD2, as called in the table, went unchecked against the DNA. TRBV12-2 is marked as a pseudogene. There are 15 residues in the CDR3. For the CDR3, the DNA is TGTGCAAGTCGCTTAGGTCCGGGACTGGCCTACGAGCAGTACTTC. This translates into CASRLGPGLAYEQYF.

The rearrangement uses TRBV25-1 and TRBJ2-3, with TRBD2 matching over 8 bases. The CDR3 extends over 16 amino acids. The germline CDR1 and CDR2 sequences are MGHDK and SYGVNS. Losses at the gene ends were 3 bases for V and 2 bases for J; bases not matched to a gene: 7. The CDR3 protein is CASSDLGTSHTDTQYF. In nucleotides, the CDR3 is TGTGCCAGCAGTGACCTCGGGACTAGTCACACAGATACGCAGTATTTT.

The V and J genes are TRBV6-5 and TRBJ2-7; 9 positions match TRBD2. The CDR3 is 15 residues long. V lost 5 bases and J lost 2; bases outside the gene matches: 7. The V gene's germline CDR1 is MNHEY and CDR2 SVGAGI. DNA for the CDR3: TGTGCCAGCAGTAACGGACTAGCGAGTACCTACGAGCAGTACTTC. As protein: CASSNGLASTYEQYF.

The gene calls are TRBV7-9 and TRBJ1-3; 7 bases agree with TRBD1. V lost 4 bases to trimming and J lost 14 bases; unmatched junction nucleotides: 8. The germline V gene encodes CDR1 SEHNR and CDR2 FQNEAQ (reference sequence). CDR3 length: 12 residues. CDR3 sequence: CASSSNTGTVYF. Here the CDR3 DNA reads TGTGCCAGCAGCTCTAACACCGGGACAGTATATTTT.

The chain employs TRBV19 and TRBJ2-5; TRBD1 agrees at 10 bases. V was pared by 5 bases and J by 4 bases, with 4 bases of the junction left unmatched. The CDR3 has 14 residues. In germline, CDR1 is LNHDA, CDR2 SQIVND (reference sequence). The CDR3, as DNA: TGTGCCAGTAGTGCGACAGGGGGCCTAGAGACCCAGTACTTC. The encoded protein is CASSATGGLETQYF.

The J gene is TRBJ1-2, the V gene TRBV6-5; D unclear. From germline, CDR1 is MNHEY and CDR2 SVGAGI. The V end lost 11 bases, the J end lost 3 bases, and 19 bases lay between the germline ends. The CDR3 has 14 amino acids. The CDR3, as DNA: TGTGCCGCACAACTGACGGAGGTCGACTATGGCTACACCTTC. Translating it yields CAAQLTEVDYGYTF.

A single count supports this clone. This rearrangement joins TRBV24-1 to TRBJ2-3; the match to TRBD2 covers 11 bases. Germline CDR1 KGHDR, CDR2 SFDVKD. V gave up 4 bases and J gave up 5 bases; unmatched junction bases: 4. The CDR3 totals 15 residues. The CDR3 spells CATSDRGTSGDTQYF. The CDR3 DNA reads TGTGCCACCAGTGACCGAGGGACTAGCGGAGATACGCAGTATTTT.

This chain joins TRBV7-2 and TRBJ1-5; D call uncertain. The germline CDR1 and CDR2 sequences are SGHTA and FQGNSA. Trimming shortened V by 0 bases and J by 4 bases, and 16 bases separated the two germline ends. There are 17 residues in the CDR3. CDR3 sequence (DNA): TGTGCCAGCAGCTTAGCGCCCCCAGCTGTGGGAAATCAGCCCCAGCATTTT. Protein product: CASSLAPPAVGNQPQHF.

This clone was found once. The chain has TRBV9 and TRBJ1-2, with a tentative D call TRBD1 (5 bases). The V end lost 3 bases, the J end lost 6 bases, and 15 bases lay between the germline ends. The CDR3 is made up of 14 amino acids. CDR1 and CDR2 from the germline V gene are SGDLS and YYNGEE. The DNA for the CDR3 is TGTGCCAGCAGCGCCGGGGCCCAGGGAGATGGCTACACCTTC. It encodes CASSAGAQGDGYTF.

The chain uses TRBV11-2 and TRBJ2-1, with D perhaps TRBD1 or TRBD2 (7 bases each). Germline CDR1 and CDR2: SGHAT and FQNNGV. The CDR3 covers 15 residues. The V and J ends lost 5 bases and 8 bases respectively, with 19 bases between them. CDR3 sequence: CASSQREQGIYEQFF. In nucleotides, the CDR3 is TGTGCCAGCAGCCAGCGGGAACAGGGGATTTATGAGCAGTTCTTC.

The J gene is TRBJ2-2, the V gene TRBV11-2; D call uncertain. The CDR3 runs to 14 residues. Looked up from germline, CDR1 is SGHAT and CDR2 is FQNNGV. Trimming pared 5 bases from V and 2 bases from J, leaving 9 bases between. The CDR3: CASSASLNTGELFF. The CDR3 nucleotides are TGTGCCAGCAGCGCTTCATTAAACACCGGGGAGCTGTTTTTT.

This chain links TRBV5-5 with TRBJ2-2, with 10 bases matching TRBD2. Germline CDR1 is SGHKS and CDR2 is YYEKEE (reference sequence). The CDR3 totals 18 residues. J was trimmed by 3 bases and V by 0 bases; bases with no gene match: 8. For the CDR3, the DNA is TGTGCCAGCAGCTTGGGACTAGCGGGTCAGGGTTACACCGGGGAGCTGTTTTTT. Encoded protein: CASSLGLAGQGYTGELFF.

The chain is built from TRBV6-2 or TRBV6-3 and TRBJ1-2; no reliable D call. Trimming left V 2 bases short and J 8 bases short, with 6 bases between. The germline gives CDR1 MNHEY, CDR2 SVGEGT. The CDR3 contains 11 residues. The CDR3 nucleotides read TGTGCCAGCAGTTACGTGTTGGGCTACACCTTC. Residues: CASSYVLGYTF.

This rearrangement joins TRBV28 to TRBJ2-7; the D gene is possibly TRBD2 (6 bases). V dropped 1 base and J dropped 2 bases, with 9 bases sitting between them. Germline lookup yields CDR1 MDHEN and CDR2 SYDVKM. The CDR3 spans 14 residues. The CDR3 reads CASSLYGGPYEQYF. The CDR3 bases are TGTGCCAGCAGTTTATACGGGGGACCCTACGAGCAGTACTTC. Combining the CDR3 with reference TRBV28 and TRBJ2-7 gives the whole variable domain DVKVTQSSRYLVKRTGEKVFLECVQDMDHENMFWYRQDPGLGLRLIYFSYDVKMKEKGDIPEGYSVSREKKERFSLILESASTNQTSMYLCASSLYGGPYEQYFGPGTRLTVT.

V usage is TRBV11-2 and J usage is TRBJ2-3, with D maybe TRBD2 (7 bases). The V gene's germline CDR1 is SGHAT and CDR2 FQNNGV. The CDR3 extends over 18 amino acids. V lost 1 base, J lost 4 bases, and 21 bases lay in between. In nucleotides, the CDR3 is TGTGCCAGCAGCTTAGTTCGGAGGGGTGCGGGGGCGGCAGATACGCAGTATTTT. Protein: CASSLVRRGAGAADTQYF.

The chain joins TRBV6-6 to TRBJ2-7; D might be TRBD2 (6 bases). The CDR3 totals 13 residues. The germline V gene has CDR1 MNHNY and CDR2 SVGAGI (reference sequence). The V gene lost 6 bases and the J gene lost 6 bases, with 15 bases spanning the gap. The CDR3 DNA follows: TGTGCCAGCAGGTACCCCGGAGGGGCCGAGCAGTACTTC. This sequence encodes CASRYPGGAEQYF.

The chain carries TRBV29-1 and TRBJ2-2; D is undetermined. Deletions cut 3 bases from V and 0 bases from J, with 8 bases between. Germline-derived CDR1 and CDR2 are SQVTM and ANQGSEA. The CDR3 covers 14 residues. CDR3 amino acids: CSVEIIANTGELFF. The DNA of the CDR3 is TGCAGCGTTGAGATCATAGCGAACACCGGGGAGCTGTTTTTT.

The V and J genes are TRBV7-9 and TRBJ1-2; unclear D gene. The V and J ends lost 0 bases and 7 bases respectively, with 12 bases between them. CDR1 is SEHNR, CDR2 FQNEAQ, per germline (reference sequence). The CDR3 spans 14 residues. The CDR3 here is CASSLAAGLSGYTF. The CDR3 coding sequence is TGTGCCAGCAGCTTAGCGGCAGGCCTCAGTGGCTACACCTTC. The variable domain in full, completed from reference TRBV7-9 and TRBJ1-2, reads DTGVSQNPRHKITKRGQNVTFRCDPISEHNRLYWYRQTLGQGPEFLTYFQNEAQLEKSRLLSDRFSAERPKGSFSTLEIQRTEQGDSAMYLCASSLAAGLSGYTFGSGTRLTVV.

The chain combines TRBV7-2 with TRBJ1-1; no clear D gene. The germline gives CDR1 SGHTA, CDR2 FQGNSA. The CDR3 loop spans 14 amino acids. Trimming pared 4 bases from V and 0 bases from J, leaving 9 bases between. CDR3 bases: TGTGCCAGCAGCTGGGGAAACATGAACACTGAAGCTTTCTTT. Protein sequence: CASSWGNMNTEAFF.

Only a few counts were recorded for this clone. The rearrangement links TRBV19 to TRBJ2-7; the match to TRBD1 covers 8 bases. With V trimmed by 6 bases and J by 0 bases, 4 bases remained unmatched. Germline-derived CDR1 and CDR2 are LNHDA and SQIVND (reference sequence). The CDR3 length is 14 residues. CDR3 coding DNA: TGTGCCAGTAGGCGACAGGGGAGCTCCTACGAGCAGTACTTC. This translates into CASRRQGSSYEQYF.